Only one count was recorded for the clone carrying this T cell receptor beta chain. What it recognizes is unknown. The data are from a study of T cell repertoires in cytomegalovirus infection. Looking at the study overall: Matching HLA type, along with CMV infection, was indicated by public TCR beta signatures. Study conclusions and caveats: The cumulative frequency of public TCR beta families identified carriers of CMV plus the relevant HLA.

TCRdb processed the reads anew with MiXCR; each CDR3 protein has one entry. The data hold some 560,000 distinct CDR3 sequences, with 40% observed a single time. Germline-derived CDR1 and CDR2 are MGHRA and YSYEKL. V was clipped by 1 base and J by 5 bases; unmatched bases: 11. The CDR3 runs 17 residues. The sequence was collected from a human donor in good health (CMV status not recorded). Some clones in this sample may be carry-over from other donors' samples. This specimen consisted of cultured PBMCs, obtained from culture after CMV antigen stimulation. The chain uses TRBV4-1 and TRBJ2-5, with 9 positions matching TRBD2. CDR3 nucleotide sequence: TGCGCCAGCAGCCAAGGGGTTCTAGCGGGAATTGGGGAGACCCAGTACTTC. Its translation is CASSQGVLAGIGETQYF.